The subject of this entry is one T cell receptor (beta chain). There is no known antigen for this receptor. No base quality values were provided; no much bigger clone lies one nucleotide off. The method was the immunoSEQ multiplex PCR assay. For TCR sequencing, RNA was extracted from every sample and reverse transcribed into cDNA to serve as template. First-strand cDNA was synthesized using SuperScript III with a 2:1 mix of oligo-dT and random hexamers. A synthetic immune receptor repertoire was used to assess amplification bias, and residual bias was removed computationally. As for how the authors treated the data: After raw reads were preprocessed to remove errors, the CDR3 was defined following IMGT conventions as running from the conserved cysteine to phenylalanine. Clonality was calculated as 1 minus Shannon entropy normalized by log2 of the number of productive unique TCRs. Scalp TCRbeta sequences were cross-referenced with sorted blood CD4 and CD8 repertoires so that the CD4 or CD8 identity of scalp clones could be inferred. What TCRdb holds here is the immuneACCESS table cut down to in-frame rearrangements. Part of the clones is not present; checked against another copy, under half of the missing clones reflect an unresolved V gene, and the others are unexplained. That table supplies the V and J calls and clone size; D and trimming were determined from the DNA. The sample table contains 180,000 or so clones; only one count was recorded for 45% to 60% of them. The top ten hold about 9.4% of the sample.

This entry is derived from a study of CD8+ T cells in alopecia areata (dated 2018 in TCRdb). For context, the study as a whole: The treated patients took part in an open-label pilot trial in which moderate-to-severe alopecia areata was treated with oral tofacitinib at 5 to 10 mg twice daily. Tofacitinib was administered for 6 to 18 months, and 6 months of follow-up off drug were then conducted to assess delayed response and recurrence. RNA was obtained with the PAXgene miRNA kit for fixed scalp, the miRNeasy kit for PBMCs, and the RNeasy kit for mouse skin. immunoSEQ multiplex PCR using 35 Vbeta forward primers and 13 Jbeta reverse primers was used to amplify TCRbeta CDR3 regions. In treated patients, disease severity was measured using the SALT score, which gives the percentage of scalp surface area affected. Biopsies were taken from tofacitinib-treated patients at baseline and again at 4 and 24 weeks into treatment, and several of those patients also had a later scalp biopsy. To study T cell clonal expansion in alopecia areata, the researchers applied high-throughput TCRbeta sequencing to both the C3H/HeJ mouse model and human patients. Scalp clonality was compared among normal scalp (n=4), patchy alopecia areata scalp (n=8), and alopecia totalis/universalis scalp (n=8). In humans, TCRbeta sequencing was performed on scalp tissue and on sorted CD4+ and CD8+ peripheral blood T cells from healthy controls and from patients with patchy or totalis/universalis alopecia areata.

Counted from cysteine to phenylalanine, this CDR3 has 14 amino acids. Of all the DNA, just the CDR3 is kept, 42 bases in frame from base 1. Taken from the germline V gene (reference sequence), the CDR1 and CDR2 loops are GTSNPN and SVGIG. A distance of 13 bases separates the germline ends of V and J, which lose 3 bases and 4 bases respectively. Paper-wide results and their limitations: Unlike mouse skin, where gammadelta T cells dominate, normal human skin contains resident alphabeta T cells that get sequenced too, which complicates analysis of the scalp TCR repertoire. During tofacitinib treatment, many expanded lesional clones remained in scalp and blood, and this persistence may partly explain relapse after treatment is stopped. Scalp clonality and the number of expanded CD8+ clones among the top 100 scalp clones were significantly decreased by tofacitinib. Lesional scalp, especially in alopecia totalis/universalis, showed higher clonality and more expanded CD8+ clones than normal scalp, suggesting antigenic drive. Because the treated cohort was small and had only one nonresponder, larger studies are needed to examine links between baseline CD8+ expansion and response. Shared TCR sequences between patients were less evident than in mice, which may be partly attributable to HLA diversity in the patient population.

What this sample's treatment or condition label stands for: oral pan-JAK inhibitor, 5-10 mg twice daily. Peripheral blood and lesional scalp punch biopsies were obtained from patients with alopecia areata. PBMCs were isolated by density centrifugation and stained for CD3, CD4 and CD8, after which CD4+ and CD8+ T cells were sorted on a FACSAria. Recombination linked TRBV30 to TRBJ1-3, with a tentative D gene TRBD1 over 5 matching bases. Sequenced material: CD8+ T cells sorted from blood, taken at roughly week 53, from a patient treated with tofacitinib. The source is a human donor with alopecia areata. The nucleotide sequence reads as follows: TGTGCCTGGAGCCCTTACGGGGGAGGAAACACCATATATTTT. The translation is CAWSPYGGGNTIYF.